The clone carrying this TCR beta chain has a handful of counts. Its antigen is unknown. Germline loops: CDR1 LGHNA, CDR2 YNFKEQ. The V and J ends lost 1 base and 14 bases respectively, with 17 bases between them. The CDR3 loop spans 13 amino acids. The data belong to a study of T-cell reconstitution after alpha-beta-depleted transplantation in children. The study's findings and limits: After transplant, at about two months, alpha-beta T cells were reportedly derived from several hundred expanded graft clones. The authors attributed T-cell counts and diversity one year after transplant mostly to newly produced T cells.

The authors prepared the TCRbeta library with unique molecular identifiers. TCRdb reanalysed the PCR reads using MiXCR and keeps one entry per CDR3 protein. Seen here are about a million distinct CDR3 sequences, around 30% observed once, and the top ten hold under 30%. The chain joins TRBV4-2 to TRBJ2-5; D is undetermined. The sample here was PBMCs, mostly from graft donor cells, taken 360 days after TCRalphabeta/CD19-depleted stem cell transplant. This receptor was taken from a boy less than two years old who had a stem cell transplant for SCID, so the T cells may come from the graft donor. CDR3 DNA: TGTGCCAGCAGCCAAGGGACCTCGGGCGCGTATTACTTC. Translating it yields CASSQGTSGAYYF.